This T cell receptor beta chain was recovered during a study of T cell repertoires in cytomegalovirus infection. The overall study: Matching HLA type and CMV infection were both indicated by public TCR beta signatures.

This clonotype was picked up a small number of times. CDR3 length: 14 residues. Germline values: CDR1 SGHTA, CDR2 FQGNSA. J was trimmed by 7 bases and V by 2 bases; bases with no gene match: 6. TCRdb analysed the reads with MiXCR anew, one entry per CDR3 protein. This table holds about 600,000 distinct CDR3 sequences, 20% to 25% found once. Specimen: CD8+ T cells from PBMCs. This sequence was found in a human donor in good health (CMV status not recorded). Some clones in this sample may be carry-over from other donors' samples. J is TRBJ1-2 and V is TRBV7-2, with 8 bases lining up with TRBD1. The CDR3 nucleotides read TGTGCCAGCAGCTTATCCAGGGGGCGAAGTGGCTACACCTTC. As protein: CASSLSRGRSGYTF.